Following are 9 T cell receptor beta chains from one sample sequenced in a study of T cells in Graves' hyperthyroidism and ophthalmopathy. TCR beta CDR3 regions were amplified from RNA transcripts. HTBI primers were the set used in a first-round RT-PCR of the TCR CDR3. Using its own MiXCR run on the multiplex PCR reads, TCRdb lists one record per CDR3 protein. Of 300,000 to 400,000 distinct CDR3 sequences listed, around 14% are singletons. The sequencing input was blood. Receptors were obtained from a woman in her twenties or thirties with Graves' hyperthyroidism.

In this sample, this clonotype turned up many times. The V gene is TRBV5-1, the J gene TRBJ2-7; 11 nucleotides align to TRBD1. Per the germline V gene, CDR1 is SGHRS and CDR2 is YFSETQ. The CDR3 contains 16 residues. The ends lost 4 bases at V and 7 bases at J; junction bases unmatched: 13. The CDR3 sequence: CASSIASGTGGREQYF. DNA for the CDR3: TGCGCCAGCAGCATCGCCTCCGGGACAGGGGGGAGAGAGCAGTACTTC.

This chain connects TRBV18 to TRBJ1-6; 10 positions match TRBD1. The trim removed 6 bases at V and 8 bases at J, leaving 7 bases unmatched. From germline, CDR1 is KGHSH and CDR2 LQKENI. The CDR3 contains 15 residues. CDR3 sequence (DNA): TGTGCCAGCTCGGAAGGGGACAGGGGACATTCACCCCTCCACTTT. Translation gives CASSEGDRGHSPLHF.

This clonotype was seen a few times. The rearrangement links TRBV30 to TRBJ2-5, with D perhaps matching TRBD1 (6 bases). CDR1 GTSNPN and CDR2 SVGIG come from the germline V gene (reference sequence). The V gene lost 5 bases and the J gene lost 5 bases, with 15 bases spanning the gap. The CDR3 has 13 residues. The CDR3 sequence is CAWGSGVGETQYF. The CDR3 DNA is TGTGCCTGGGGCTCAGGGGTCGGGGAGACCCAGTACTTC.

A single count supports this clonotype. The chain couples TRBV9 to TRBJ2-3; TRBD2 matches 8 bases. The CDR3 consists of 16 residues. With V trimmed by 3 bases and J by 6 bases, 12 bases remained unmatched. Per germline, CDR1 SGDLS and CDR2 YYNGEE. The CDR3 region is CASSARYSGSLDTQYF. CDR3 bases: TGTGCCAGCAGCGCACGGTACAGCGGGAGTTTGGATACGCAGTATTTT.

This clonotype occurred many times. CDR3 nucleotide sequence: TGTGCCAGCAGCTCGGACAGGCACGGCGGCTACACCTTC. The encoded protein is CASSSDRHGGYTF. V is TRBV7-2 and J is TRBJ1-2, with 7 bases fitting TRBD1. CDR1 SGHTA and CDR2 FQGNSA come from the germline V gene. The CDR3 spans 13 residues. Germline trimming cut 4 bases from V and 8 bases from J; bases unmatched to any gene: 7.

This clonotype was detected many times. This chain links TRBV13 with TRBJ2-7; 9 bases line up with TRBD2. The germline V gene has CDR1 PRHDT and CDR2 FYEKMQ (reference sequence). V lost 3 bases to trimming and J lost 3 bases; unmatched junction nucleotides: 3. The CDR3 loop spans 14 amino acids. For the CDR3, the DNA is TGTGCCAGCAGCTTCGCGGGAGGGGACTACGAGCAGTACTTC. This translates into CASSFAGGDYEQYF. The full variable domain, rest sourced from reference TRBV13 and TRBJ2-7, is AAGVIQSPRHLIKEKRETATLKCYPIPRHDTVYWYQQGPGQDPQFLISFYEKMQSDKGSIPDRFSAQQFSDYHSELNMSSLELGDSALYFCASSFAGGDYEQYFGPGTRLTVT.

This clonotype showed up just a few times. The chain links TRBV12-3 or TRBV12-4 to TRBJ2-7, with D possibly being TRBD2 (7 bases). With 5 bases removed from V and 7 bases from J, the gap between germline ends came to 18 bases. CDR3 length equals 14 residues. CDR3 residues: CASSLGGGAREQYF. The CDR3 nucleotides are TGTGCCAGCAGTCTGGGGGGGGGGGCAAGAGAGCAGTACTTC.

This clonotype showed up many times. V gene TRBV7-9 combines with J gene TRBJ1-2; D unresolved. Looked up from germline, CDR1 is SEHNR and CDR2 is FQNEAQ (reference sequence). Between the trimmed V and J ends, which lost 4 bases and 8 bases, there was a span of 11 bases. The CDR3 sequence is 12 residues long. Written as DNA, the CDR3 is TGTGCCAGCAGCTCGGCCCAACGGGGCTACACCTTC. This encodes CASSSAQRGYTF.

This clonotype has a count of ten or more. The chain has TRBV7-8 and TRBJ2-7; TRBD1 agrees at 10 bases. With V trimmed by 6 bases and J by 7 bases, 12 bases remained unmatched. The CDR3 loop spans 15 amino acids. Per germline, CDR1 SGHVS and CDR2 FQNEAQ. CDR3 in amino acids: CASRKERQGAGEQYF. The CDR3 region has the DNA TGTGCCAGCAGGAAGGAGAGACAGGGGGCGGGTGAGCAGTACTTC.